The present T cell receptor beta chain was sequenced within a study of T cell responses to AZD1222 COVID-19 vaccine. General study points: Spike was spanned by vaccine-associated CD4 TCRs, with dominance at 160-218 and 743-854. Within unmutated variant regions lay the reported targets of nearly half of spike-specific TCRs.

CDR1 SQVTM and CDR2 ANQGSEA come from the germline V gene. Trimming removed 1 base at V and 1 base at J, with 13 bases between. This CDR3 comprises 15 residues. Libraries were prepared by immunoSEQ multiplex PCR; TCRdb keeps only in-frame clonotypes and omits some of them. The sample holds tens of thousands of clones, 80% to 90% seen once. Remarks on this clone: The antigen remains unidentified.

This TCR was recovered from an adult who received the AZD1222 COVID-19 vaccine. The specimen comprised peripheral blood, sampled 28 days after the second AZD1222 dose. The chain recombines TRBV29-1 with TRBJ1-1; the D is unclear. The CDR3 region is CSVEVNGFRNTEAFF. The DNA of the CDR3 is TGCAGCGTTGAAGTAAATGGGTTTAGGAACACTGAAGCTTTCTTT.